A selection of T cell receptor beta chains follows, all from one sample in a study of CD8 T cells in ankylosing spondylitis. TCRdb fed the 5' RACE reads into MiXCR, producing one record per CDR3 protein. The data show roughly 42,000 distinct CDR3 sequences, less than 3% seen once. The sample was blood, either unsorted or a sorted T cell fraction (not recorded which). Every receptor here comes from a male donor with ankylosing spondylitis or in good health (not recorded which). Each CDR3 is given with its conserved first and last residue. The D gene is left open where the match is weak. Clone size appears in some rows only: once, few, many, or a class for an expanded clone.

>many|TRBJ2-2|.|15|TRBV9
TGTGCCAGCAGCGTAACAGGGGGGGTCACCGGGGAGCTGTTTTTT
CASSVTGGVTGELFF
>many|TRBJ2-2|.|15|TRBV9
TGTGCCAGCAGGTGGGGGCTAGCGGACACCGGGGAGCTGTTTTTT
CASRWGLADTGELFF
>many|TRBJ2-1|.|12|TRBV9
TGTGCCAGCAGCGTAGAACTGAATGAGCAGTTCTTC
CASSVELNEQFF
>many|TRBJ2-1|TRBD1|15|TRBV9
TGTGCCAGCAGCGCTCCGGGACAGCCCTACAATGAGCAGTTCTTC
CASSAPGQPYNEQFF
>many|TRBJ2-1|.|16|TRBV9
TGTGCCAGCAGCACCCGAGGACAGTCAGGCAGGAATGAGCAGTTCTTC
CASSTRGQSGRNEQFF
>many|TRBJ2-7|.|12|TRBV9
TGTGCCAGCAGCTCGGTAAGGGGCGAGCAGTACTTC
CASSSVRGEQYF
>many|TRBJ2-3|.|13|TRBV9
TGTGCCAGCAGCTCCAGACTAGCAGATACGCAGTATTTT
CASSSRLADTQYF
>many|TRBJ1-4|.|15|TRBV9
TGTGCCAGCAGCCCAAGTGGAGGGTGGACTGAAAAACTGTTTTTT
CASSPSGGWTEKLFF
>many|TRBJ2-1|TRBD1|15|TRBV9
TGTGCCAGCACCTCAGATGGGACAGGGGATAATGAGCAGTTCTTC
CASTSDGTGDNEQFF
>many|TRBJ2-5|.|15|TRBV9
TGTGCCAGCAGCGCAGCCGGGACATTAATTCAGACCCAGTACTTC
CASSAAGTLIQTQYF
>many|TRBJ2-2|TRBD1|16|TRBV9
TGTGCCAGCAGCGTAGCAGCAGGGGGCTACACCGGGGAGCTGTTTTTT
CASSVAAGGYTGELFF
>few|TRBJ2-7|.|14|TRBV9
TGTGCCAGCAGAGCTGACAAGGGCTCCTACGAGCAGTACTTC
CASRADKGSYEQYF
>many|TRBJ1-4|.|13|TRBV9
TGTGCCAGCAGCGTAGATCTTAATGAAAAACTGTTTTTT
CASSVDLNEKLFF
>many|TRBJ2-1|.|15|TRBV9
TGTGCCAGCAGCGTAGACCTCCCCTCCTACAATGAGCAGTTCTTC
CASSVDLPSYNEQFF
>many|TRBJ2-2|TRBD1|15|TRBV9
TGTGCCAGCAGCGTTAGACAGGGAAGCCCCGGGGAGCTGTTTTTT
CASSVRQGSPGELFF
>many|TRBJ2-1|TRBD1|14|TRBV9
TGTGCCAGCAGCGTAAGGGACAGGGGGAATGAGCAGTTCTTC
CASSVRDRGNEQFF
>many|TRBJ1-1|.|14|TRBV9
TGTGCCAGCAGCGTAGAAGTCTGGGGCACTGAAGCTTTCTTT
CASSVEVWGTEAFF
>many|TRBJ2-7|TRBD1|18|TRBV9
TGTGCCAGCAGCCCTGGACAGGGGGGATTCTCTCTCTCCTACGAGCAGTACTTC
CASSPGQGGFSLSYEQYF
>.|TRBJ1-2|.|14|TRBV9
TGTGCCAGCAGCGCTCGCTCGGCGGCCTATGGCTACACCTTC
CASSARSAAYGYTF
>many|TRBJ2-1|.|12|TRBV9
TGTGCCAGCAGCGTAGAGGTCGATGAGCAGTTCTTC
CASSVEVDEQFF
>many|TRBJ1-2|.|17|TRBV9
TGTGCCAGCAGCGTAGCCCCCGCCAGGGCAGCTAACTATGGCTACACCTTC
CASSVAPARAANYGYTF
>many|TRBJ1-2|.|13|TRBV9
TGTGCCAGCAGCGTACCCTCTTACGATGGCTACACCTTC
CASSVPSYDGYTF
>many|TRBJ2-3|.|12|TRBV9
TGTGCCAGCAGCGGATATGCAGATACGCAGTATTTT
CASSGYADTQYF
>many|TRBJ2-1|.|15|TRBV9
TGTGCCAGCACCTTGGAGGGGAGCTCCTACAATGAGCAGTTCTTC
CASTLEGSSYNEQFF
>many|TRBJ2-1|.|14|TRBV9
TGTGCCAGCAGCAACCATCCAGGGGCGGGTGAGCAGTTCTTC
CASSNHPGAGEQFF
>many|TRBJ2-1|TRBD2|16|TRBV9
TGTGCCAGCAGCGGGACTAGCGGGAGTCAGTACAATGAGCAGTTCTTC
CASSGTSGSQYNEQFF
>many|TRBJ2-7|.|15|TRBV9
TGTGCCAGCAGCGTAGGGGTAGTCAGCTCCTACGAGCAGTACTTC
CASSVGVVSSYEQYF